The T cell receptor (beta chain) described here comes from a study of blood T cell repertoires in COVID-19. Overall study: PBMCs, B-cell-depleted T cells, or T cells were the source of the cDNA or gDNA that made up the material.

This clone was observed once. The germline gives CDR1 SGHVS, CDR2 FQNEAQ. The length of the CDR3 is 15 residues. With 1 base removed from V and 7 bases from J, the gap between germline ends came to 14 bases. As processed by the authors: Reference gene primer amplification gave nucleated cell count estimates. Clones were read by immunoSEQ multiplex PCR, and TCRdb kept only the in-frame ones, dropping some. Clone size and V and J calls were adopted from that table, with D and trimming inferred from the DNA. Here the sample spans just under 60,000 clones, 80% to 90% being singletons. V and J are TRBV7-8 and TRBJ1-5; D is unresolved. The sequenced sample consisted of peripheral blood. The source is a man between 60 and 75 years old with acute or convalescent COVID-19. The CDR3 nucleotides read TGTGCCAGCAGCTTAGGGCTCTCGGGAGTACAGCCCCAGCATTTT. It translates to CASSLGLSGVQPQHF. The whole variable domain, filled in from reference TRBV7-8 and TRBJ1-5, reads GAGVSQSPRYKVAKRGQDVALRCDPISGHVSLFWYQQALGQGPEFLTYFQNEAQLDKSGLPSDRFFAERPEGSVSTLKIQRTQQEDSAVYLCASSLGLSGVQPQHFGDGTRLSIL.